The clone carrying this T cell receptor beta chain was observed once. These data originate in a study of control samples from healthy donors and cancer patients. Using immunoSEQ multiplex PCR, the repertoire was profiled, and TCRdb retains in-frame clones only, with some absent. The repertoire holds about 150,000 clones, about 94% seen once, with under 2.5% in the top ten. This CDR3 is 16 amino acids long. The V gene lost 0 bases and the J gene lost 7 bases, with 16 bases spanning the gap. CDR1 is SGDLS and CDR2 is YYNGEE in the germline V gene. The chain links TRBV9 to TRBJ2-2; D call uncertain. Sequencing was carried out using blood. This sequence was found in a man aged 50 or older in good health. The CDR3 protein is CASSVGSTRVGGELFF. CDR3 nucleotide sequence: TGTGCCAGCAGCGTAGGGTCTACCCGGGTTGGCGGGGAGCTGTTTTTT.